This TCR beta chain was profiled in a study of T cells expressing NK-cell markers. Study results and caveats: Several donors' CD3+CD56-NKG2C+ cells were dominated by the same clonotypes. Dominant NKG2C+ clonotypes accounted for about 1.0-8% of CD8+ T cells in about six donors.

Making the TCR beta cDNA relied on 5'RACE template switching with UMIs. TCRdb re-called the 5' RACE reads and shows each CDR3 protein once, DNA omitted. The sample has some 410,000 distinct CDR3 sequences. In the case of this clonotype: As yet, its antigen is unknown.

The CDR3 is 13 residues long. Per the germline V gene, CDR1 is SGHTA and CDR2 is FQGNSA. The TCR comes from a woman between 18 and 75 years old in good health. V is TRBV7-2 and J is TRBJ2-5; the D call of TRBD1 rests on TCRdb alone, since no DNA is present to check it. Sequences were obtained from blood T cells: a sorted CD56 or NKG2C T cell subset, CD4+ or CD8+ T cells, or bulk PBMC T cells (not recorded which). CDR3 sequence: CASGSRGDETQYF.